The rows below give T cell receptor beta chains drawn from one sample of a study of shared clonotypes between healthy human individuals. Some clones are missing from TCRdb's copy, which holds only in-frame ones; the method was immunoSEQ multiplex PCR. This sample has approximately 2,000,000 clones, with approximately 90% found just once. The source material was naive CD4+ T cells from PBMCs. These receptors originate from a man between 18 and 29 years old in good health. Some clones in this sample may be carry-over from other donors' samples. Both conserved end residues are trimmed from each CDR3. Each record gives: D gene, V gene, J gene, CDR3 protein. D genes are given only for firm matches.

D: TRBD1
V: TRBV7-2
J: TRBJ1-2
CDR3: ASRERTGQLSHYGYT

D: -
V: TRBV10-3
J: TRBJ2-7
CDR3: AISESGFEQY

D: -
V: TRBV5-4
J: TRBJ1-5
CDR3: ASSLDRSNQPQH

D: -
V: TRBV28
J: TRBJ2-1
CDR3: ASSLRGHYNEQF

D: TRBD2
V: TRBV5-1
J: TRBJ2-1
CDR3: ASSSLAGSYNEQF

D: TRBD1
V: TRBV6-1
J: TRBJ1-5
CDR3: ASRLTDRGNQPQH

D: TRBD2
V: TRBV18
J: TRBJ2-2
CDR3: ASSPNRLAGGQTGELF

D: -
V: TRBV14
J: TRBJ1-5
CDR3: ASSQTGGQPQH

D: -
V: TRBV28
J: TRBJ1-2
CDR3: ASSSAGHGYT

D: -
V: TRBV2
J: TRBJ2-2
CDR3: ASRPGTPNTGELF

D: -
V: TRBV27
J: TRBJ2-1
CDR3: ASSSQKLGDNEQF